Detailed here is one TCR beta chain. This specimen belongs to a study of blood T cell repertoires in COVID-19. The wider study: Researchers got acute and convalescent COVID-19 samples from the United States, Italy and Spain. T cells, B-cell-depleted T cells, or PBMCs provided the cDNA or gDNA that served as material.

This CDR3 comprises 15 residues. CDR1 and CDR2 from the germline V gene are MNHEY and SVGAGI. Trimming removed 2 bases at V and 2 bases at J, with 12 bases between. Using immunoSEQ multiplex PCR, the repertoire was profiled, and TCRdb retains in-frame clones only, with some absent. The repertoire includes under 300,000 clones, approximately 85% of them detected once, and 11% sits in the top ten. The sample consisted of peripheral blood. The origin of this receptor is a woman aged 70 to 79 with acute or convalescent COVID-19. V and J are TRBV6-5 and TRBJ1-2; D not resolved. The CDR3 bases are TGTGCCAGCAGTTACGGAGGGAGGTCGAACTATGGCTACACCTTC. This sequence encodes CASSYGGRSNYGYTF.